Listed here are 23 T cell receptor beta chains from one sample, sequenced in a study of T cell changes during pregnancy in multiple sclerosis. Only in-frame clones appear in the TCRdb table, and some are missing; sequencing was by immunoSEQ multiplex PCR. The sample yields around 92,000 clones, approximately 92% seen once. This specimen was peripheral blood, taken in the first trimester of pregnancy. These receptors were obtained from a female donor with multiple sclerosis, enrolled in a pregnancy study.

The chain carries TRBV7-2 and TRBJ2-7; D uncertain. The germline V gene has CDR1 SGHTA and CDR2 FQGNSA. CDR3 length equals 12 residues. Trimming shortened V by 1 base and J by 6 bases, and 7 bases separated the two germline ends. CDR3 in DNA: TGTGCCAGCAGCTTAGGAGTATCCGAGCAGTACTTC. Its protein is CASSLGVSEQYF.

The rearrangement uses TRBV29-1 and TRBJ1-6, with D unresolved. Germline values: CDR1 SQVTM, CDR2 ANQGSEA. The CDR3 runs to 14 residues. Trimming cost V 7 bases and J 8 bases, with 18 bases left between them. CDR3 region: CSAQMTVGDSPLHF. In nucleotides, the CDR3 is TGCAGCGCCCAAATGACCGTAGGAGATTCACCCCTCCACTTT.

This chain uses TRBV6-5 with TRBJ2-7; 9 positions agree with TRBD1. Germline CDR1 and CDR2: MNHEY and SVGAGI. Trimming at V came to 6 bases and at J to 2 bases, leaving 5 bases not matched to a gene. The CDR3 loop spans 14 amino acids. CDR3 loop: CASRPTGGAYEQYF. CDR3 bases: TGTGCCAGCAGGCCTACAGGGGGCGCCTACGAGCAGTACTTC.

This clone appeared once. Other DNA sequences from this sample encode an identical CDR3 as well. V gene TRBV19 combines with J gene TRBJ1-1, with D possibly matching TRBD1 (6 bases). The ends were cut back, 6 bases at V and 0 bases at J, with 8 bases in the middle. CDR3 size: 13 residues. Germline CDR1 and CDR2: LNHDA and SQIVND (reference sequence). The CDR3 is CASSGTLNTEAFF. The CDR3, as DNA: TGTGCCAGTAGCGGGACACTGAACACTGAAGCTTTCTTT.

The chain has TRBV5-5 and TRBJ2-1, with 10 bases lining up with TRBD2. There are 15 residues in the CDR3. Germline CDR1 and CDR2: SGHKS and YYEKEE (reference sequence). The V gene end was trimmed by 4 bases and the J gene end by 4 bases; junction bases not matched to a gene: 5. CDR3 coding DNA: TGTGCCAGCAGCCAACTAGCGGGGTTGTACAATGAGCAGTTCTTC. Its protein product is CASSQLAGLYNEQFF.

This clone has at least ten counts. The chain has TRBV2 and TRBJ1-5, with D unresolved. With 7 bases removed from V and 4 bases from J, the gap between germline ends came to 17 bases. From germline, CDR1 is SNHLY and CDR2 FYNNEI. CDR3 length: 15 amino acids. CDR3 amino acids: CASMRAPDGNQPQHF. The CDR3 nucleotides are TGTGCCAGCATGAGGGCTCCCGATGGGAATCAGCCCCAGCATTTT.

The table lists this clone with a count of one. The rearrangement links TRBV19 to TRBJ1-6; 10 bases are a match to TRBD1. The junction had 13 bases not matched to a gene; V was cut back by 9 bases and J by 8 bases. Germline-derived CDR1 and CDR2 are LNHDA and SQIVND (reference sequence). The CDR3 extends over 16 amino acids. The chain's CDR3 is CASNPSLGQGYSPLHF. In DNA, the CDR3 is TGTGCCAGCAACCCAAGCCTGGGACAGGGGTATTCACCCCTCCACTTT. The whole variable domain, remainder taken from reference TRBV19 and TRBJ1-6, is DGGITQSPKYLFRKEGQNVTLSCEQNLNHDAMYWYRQDPGQGLRLIYYSQIVNDFQKGDIAEGYSVSREKKESFPLTVTSAQKNPTAFYLCASNPSLGQGYSPLHFGNGTRLTVT.

Many counts were recorded for this clone. The chain employs TRBV25-1 and TRBJ2-1; 7 positions match TRBD1. Germline V gene lookup returns CDR1 MGHDK and CDR2 SYGVNS. This CDR3 is built from 13 residues. The junction had 3 bases not matched to a gene; V was cut back by 3 bases and J by 7 bases. CDR3 residues: CASSEEQGNEQFF. CDR3 nucleotide sequence: TGTGCCAGCAGTGAGGAACAGGGGAATGAGCAGTTCTTC.

This chain uses TRBV27 with TRBJ1-6; D gene ambiguous. V shed 3 bases and J shed 0 bases, with 6 bases lying between them. CDR1 and CDR2 from the germline V gene are MNHEY and SMNVEV (reference sequence). There are 15 residues in the CDR3. The CDR3 loop reads CASSFESSYNSPLHF. The CDR3 nucleotides read TGTGCCAGCAGTTTTGAGAGCTCCTATAATTCACCCCTCCACTTT.

The chain carries TRBV19 and TRBJ1-1; tentative D call: TRBD1 (5 bases). There are 12 residues in the CDR3. Trimming shortened V by 5 bases and J by 4 bases, and 8 bases separated the two germline ends. Per the germline V gene, CDR1 is LNHDA and CDR2 is SQIVND (reference sequence). The CDR3 coding sequence is TGTGCCAGTAGTTGGGGGGGCACTGAAGCTTTCTTT. Translated, it gives CASSWGGTEAFF.

There are a few counts of this clone. The chain employs TRBV27 and TRBJ2-7; no firm D call. Germline V gene data show CDR1 as MNHEY and CDR2 as SMNVEV (reference sequence). The CDR3 loop spans 13 amino acids. Trimming cost V 5 bases and J 6 bases, with 14 bases left between them. The CDR3 nucleotides read TGTGCCAGCAGTCCTCAGGTTGTATCCGAGCAGTACTTC. Translation gives CASSPQVVSEQYF.

The chain combines TRBV29-1 with TRBJ1-1; a weak D match, TRBD1 (6 bases). The germline CDR1 and CDR2 sequences are SQVTM and ANQGSEA. V lost 7 bases to trimming and J lost 7 bases, with 13 bases between them. The CDR3 runs to 11 residues. DNA of the CDR3: TGCAGCGAGGCGGCGGACAGTGAAGCTTTCTTT. It translates to CSEAADSEAFF.

The chain combines TRBV4-2 with TRBJ2-1; 7 bases line up with TRBD2. This CDR3 has 13 amino acids. V was pared by 2 bases and J by 9 bases, with 4 bases of the junction left unmatched. CDR1 and CDR2 (germline): LGHNA, YNFKEQ. CDR3 nucleotide sequence: TGTGCCAGCAGCCAAACCGGGGGGAGTGAGCAGTTCTTC. It codes for CASSQTGGSEQFF.

This chain uses TRBV15 with TRBJ2-6; D uncertain. Germline assignment: CDR1 LNHNV and CDR2 YYDKDF (reference sequence). V gave up 0 bases and J gave up 1 base, with 7 bases separating them. The CDR3 totals 16 residues. The CDR3 spells CATSRDDLSGANVLTF. CDR3 nucleotides: TGTGCCACCAGCAGAGATGACTTGTCTGGGGCCAACGTCCTGACTTTC.

This chain joins TRBV5-4 and TRBJ2-1; possible D gene TRBD1, 5 bases. V was trimmed by 7 bases and J by 5 bases, leaving 19 bases between them. There are 15 residues in the CDR3. The germline CDR1 and CDR2 sequences are SGHNT and YYREEE (reference sequence). This CDR3 is CASAGRGPQHNEQFF. The CDR3 DNA is TGTGCCAGCGCCGGTAGGGGTCCACAGCACAATGAGCAGTTCTTC. Full variable domain (rest looked up from reference TRBV5-4 and TRBJ2-1): ETGVTQSPTHLIKTRGQQVTLRCSSQSGHNTVSWYQQALGQGPQFIFQYYREEENGRGNFPPRFSGLQFPNYSSELNVNALELDDSALYLCASAGRGPQHNEQFFGPGTRLTVL.

In its sample, this clone was seen many times. The chain couples TRBV7-8 to TRBJ2-1; 15 bases match TRBD2. V lost 5 bases and J lost 6; bases outside the gene matches: 8. CDR1 and CDR2 (germline): SGHVS, FQNEAQ. This CDR3 spans 17 amino acids. The CDR3, as DNA: TGTGCCAGCAGCCCCGGGACTAGCGGGGGGTTTGGCAATGAGCAGTTCTTC. Translation: CASSPGTSGGFGNEQFF.

The V and J genes are TRBV27 and TRBJ1-3; D gene ambiguous. Trimming cost V 1 base and J 2 bases, with 9 bases left between them. CDR3 size: 15 residues. Germline V gene sequence: CDR1 MNHEY, CDR2 SMNVEV (reference sequence). In DNA form, the CDR3 reads TGTGCCAGCAGTTTATACGGGGAGGCTGGAAACACCATATATTTT. Its translation is CASSLYGEAGNTIYF.

This sequence joins TRBV7-9 and TRBJ2-1, with TRBD1 identical over 9 bases. The CDR3 is 15 residues long. V lost 5 bases and J lost 4; bases outside the gene matches: 6. Germline V lookup: CDR1 SEHNR, CDR2 FQNEAQ (reference sequence). CDR3 amino acids: CASSLDRGLYNEQFF. The DNA of the CDR3 is TGTGCCAGCAGCCTGGACAGGGGCCTGTACAATGAGCAGTTCTTC.

The chain uses TRBV7-3 and TRBJ2-1; the match to TRBD2 covers 11 bases. This CDR3 has 13 amino acids. CDR1 and CDR2 (germline): SGHTA, FQGTGA. J was trimmed by 10 bases and V by 5 bases; bases with no gene match: 4. CDR3 amino acids: CASSISGGGEQFF. CDR3 DNA sequence: TGTGCCAGCAGCATTAGCGGGGGGGGCGAGCAGTTCTTC.

V gene TRBV7-3 combines with J gene TRBJ2-7, with 8 bases identical to TRBD1. The CDR3 has 15 amino acids. The V gene end was trimmed by 5 bases and the J gene end by 0 bases; junction bases not matched to a gene: 6. Germline CDR1 and CDR2: SGHTA and FQGTGA. The CDR3 coding sequence is TGTGCCAGCAGCCTCAGGGGGCTAGGCTCCTACGAGCAGTACTTC. Protein sequence: CASSLRGLGSYEQYF.

A remark on this clone: The junction and the germline gene differ at one end; a read error may be behind it. This chain connects TRBV30 to TRBJ2-3; D may be TRBD2 (6 bases). This CDR3 comprises 14 residues. The germline CDR1 and CDR2 sequences are GTSNPN and SVGIG (reference sequence). The CDR3 sequence is CAWSVRRGTDTQYF. The DNA of the CDR3 is TGTGCCTGGAGTGTACGGCGGGGCACCGATACGCAGTATTTT.

This chain connects TRBV6-1 to TRBJ1-1; D gene uncertain. CDR1 MNHNS and CDR2 SASEGT come from the germline V gene. The CDR3 loop spans 12 amino acids. The V gene lost 5 bases and the J gene lost 5 bases, with 9 bases spanning the gap. The CDR3 protein is CASSRGETEAFF. Here the CDR3 DNA reads TGTGCCAGCAGTCGGGGTGAGACTGAAGCTTTCTTT.

This sequence joins TRBV18 and TRBJ2-6; 8 nucleotides match TRBD1. Germline values: CDR1 KGHSH, CDR2 LQKENI. V shed 2 bases and J 0 bases; nucleotides not matched to a gene: 9. The CDR3 is 19 amino acids. CDR3 coding DNA: TGTGCCAGCTCACCATTGCAAGGACAGGGTATCTCTGGGGCCAACGTCCTGACTTTC. It yields the protein CASSPLQGQGISGANVLTF.